The entry below describes one T cell receptor (beta chain). The data derive from a study of blood T cell repertoires in COVID-19. Whole-study context: Samples came from the United States, Italy and Spain, spanning acute and convalescent COVID-19. T cells, B-cell-depleted T cells, or PBMCs provided the cDNA or gDNA that served as material.

Per the study methods: Using reference gene primer amplification, nucleated cell counts were estimated. Method: immunoSEQ multiplex PCR; TCRdb's copy keeps in-frame clones and lacks some. For V, J and clone size, that table is used; D and trimming come from the DNA. The profile shows roughly 250,000 clones, 82% of them singletons. This CDR3 spans 15 amino acids. Germline V gene lookup returns CDR1 SGHRS and CDR2 YFSETQ. Trimming at V came to 0 bases and at J to 8 bases, leaving 8 bases not matched to a gene. Sequenced sample: peripheral blood. The receptor was derived from a woman older than 75 with active or convalescent COVID-19. The chain has TRBV5-1 and TRBJ2-1; 7 nucleotides line up with TRBD2. In nucleotides, the CDR3 is TGCGCCAGCAGCTTGGGGACTAGTACTTTTGATGAGCAGTTCTTC. This translates into CASSLGTSTFDEQFF.